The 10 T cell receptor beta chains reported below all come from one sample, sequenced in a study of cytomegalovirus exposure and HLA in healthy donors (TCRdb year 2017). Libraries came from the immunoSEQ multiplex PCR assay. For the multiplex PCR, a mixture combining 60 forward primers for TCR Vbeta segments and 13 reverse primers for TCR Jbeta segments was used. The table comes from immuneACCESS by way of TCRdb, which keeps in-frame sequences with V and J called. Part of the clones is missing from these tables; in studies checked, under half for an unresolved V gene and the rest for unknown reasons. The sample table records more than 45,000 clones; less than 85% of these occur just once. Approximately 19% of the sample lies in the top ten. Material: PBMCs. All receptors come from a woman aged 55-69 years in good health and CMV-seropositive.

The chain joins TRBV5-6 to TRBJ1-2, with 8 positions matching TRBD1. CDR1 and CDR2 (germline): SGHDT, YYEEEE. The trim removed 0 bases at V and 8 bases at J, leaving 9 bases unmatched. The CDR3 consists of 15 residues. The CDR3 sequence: CASSLEGQGRGGYTF. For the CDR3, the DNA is TGTGCCAGCAGCTTGGAAGGACAGGGAAGGGGCGGCTACACCTTC. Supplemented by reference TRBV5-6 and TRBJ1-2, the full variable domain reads DAGVTQSPTHLIKTRGQQVTLRCSPKSGHDTVSWYQQALGQGPQFIFQYYEEEERQRGNFPDRFSGHQFPNYSSELNVNALLLGDSALYLCASSLEGQGRGGYTFGSGTRLTVV.

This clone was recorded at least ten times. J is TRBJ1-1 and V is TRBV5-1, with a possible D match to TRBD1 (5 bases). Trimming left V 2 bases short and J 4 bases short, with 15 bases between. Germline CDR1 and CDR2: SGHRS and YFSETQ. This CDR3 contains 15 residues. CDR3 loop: CASSFTQGGITEAFF. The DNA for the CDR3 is TGCGCCAGCAGCTTTACGCAGGGAGGTATCACTGAAGCTTTCTTT.

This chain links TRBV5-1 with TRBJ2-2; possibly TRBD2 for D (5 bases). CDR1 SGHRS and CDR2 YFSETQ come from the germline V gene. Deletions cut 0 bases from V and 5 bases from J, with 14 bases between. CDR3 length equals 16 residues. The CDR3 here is CASSLAVSGSTGELFF. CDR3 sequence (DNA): TGCGCCAGCAGCTTGGCCGTGTCGGGGTCAACCGGGGAGCTGTTTTTT.

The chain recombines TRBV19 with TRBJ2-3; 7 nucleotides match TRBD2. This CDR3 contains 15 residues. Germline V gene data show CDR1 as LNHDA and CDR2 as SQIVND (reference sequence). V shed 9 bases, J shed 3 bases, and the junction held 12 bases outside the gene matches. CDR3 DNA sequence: TGTGCCAGCATGGGGACTTTGGGAGGGACAGATACGCAGTATTTT. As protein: CASMGTLGGTDTQYF.

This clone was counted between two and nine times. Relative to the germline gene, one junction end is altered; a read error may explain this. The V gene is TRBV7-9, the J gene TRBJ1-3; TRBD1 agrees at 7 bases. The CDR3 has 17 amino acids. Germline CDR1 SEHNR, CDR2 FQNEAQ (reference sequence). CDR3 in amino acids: CSSSSSAGGFSGNTIYF. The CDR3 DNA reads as TGTTCCAGCAGCTCCTCGGCAGGGGGATTCTCTGGAAACACCATATATTTT. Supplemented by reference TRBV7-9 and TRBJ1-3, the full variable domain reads DTGVSQNPRHKITKRGQNVTFRCDPISEHNRLYWYRQTLGQGPEFLTYFQNEAQLEKSRLLSDRFSAERPKGSFSTLEIQRTEQGDSAMYLCSSSSSAGGFSGNTIYFGEGSWLTVV.

The CDR3 loop reads CASSQRGGGAGETQYF. The CDR3 DNA follows: TGCGCCAGCAGCCAACGCGGGGGGGGCGCGGGAGAGACCCAGTACTTC. The chain carries TRBV4-3 and TRBJ2-5; 9 positions match TRBD2. Germline CDR1 reads LGHNA; CDR2 reads YSLEER. This CDR3 is built from 16 residues. With 2 bases clipped from V and 4 bases from J, the junction kept 8 bases outside the gene matches.

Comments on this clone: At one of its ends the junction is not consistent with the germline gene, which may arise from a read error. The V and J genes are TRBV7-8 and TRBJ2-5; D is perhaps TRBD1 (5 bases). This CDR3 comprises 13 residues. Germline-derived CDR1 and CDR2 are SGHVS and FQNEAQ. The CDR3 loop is CASSFTGQATQYF. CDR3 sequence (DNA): TGTGCCAGCAGCTTTACAGGACAAGCGACCCAGTACTTC.

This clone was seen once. In DNA, the CDR3 is TGTGCCAGCAGCTTAGGGGGGGACGGAGAGACCCAGTACTTC. Protein sequence: CASSLGGDGETQYF. The chain uses TRBV7-2 and TRBJ2-5, with D possibly TRBD2 on 6 matching bases. V was clipped by 1 base and J by 4 bases, with 10 bases between them. The CDR3 runs to 14 residues. CDR1 is SGHTA and CDR2 is FQGNSA in the germline V gene.

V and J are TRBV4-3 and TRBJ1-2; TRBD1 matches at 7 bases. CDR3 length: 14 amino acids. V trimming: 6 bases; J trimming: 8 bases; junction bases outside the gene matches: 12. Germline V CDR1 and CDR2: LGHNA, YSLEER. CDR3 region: CASSGPDRAGGYTF. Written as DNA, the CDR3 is TGCGCCAGCAGTGGCCCCGACAGGGCGGGAGGCTACACCTTC.

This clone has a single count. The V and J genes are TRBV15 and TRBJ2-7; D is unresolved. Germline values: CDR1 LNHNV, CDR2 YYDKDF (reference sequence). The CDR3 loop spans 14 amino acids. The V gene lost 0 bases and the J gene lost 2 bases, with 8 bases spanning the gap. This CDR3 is CATSRDGDTYEQYF. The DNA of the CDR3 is TGTGCCACCAGCAGAGACGGAGATACCTACGAGCAGTACTTC.